What follows describes a single T cell receptor beta chain. Its antigen remains unknown. Read sequence stops 3 residues before the CDR3 end, and the germline J gene provides the missing end. This entry is derived from a study of T cells in women clearing cervical HPV infection. Looking at the study overall: Controls' single incident HPV16 infection cleared within 12 months without precancer. The study's findings and limits: A classifier using richness and V gene abundances reached an AUC of under 0.9. Effector/memory and HPV-specific T cells were not isolated, and association timing is unknown. CIN3+ cases had significantly higher TCR richness than controls; evenness did not differ.

The assay was immunoSEQ multiplex PCR, and TCRdb's table has in-frame clones only and misses some. The sample has about 46,000 clones. V dropped 5 bases and J dropped 3 bases, with 8 bases sitting between them. The CDR3 is made up of 13 amino acids. Germline V gene data show CDR1 as MNHEY and CDR2 as SVGEGT. The sequencing sample was made of blood buffy coat. The source is a woman between 18 and 75 years old with a cervical HPV16 infection that either progressed to CIN3+ or cleared (not recorded which). This chain links TRBV6-2 or TRBV6-3 with TRBJ1-5; no definite D call. Here the CDR3 reads CASSQKHNQPQHF. The CDR3 bases that were read are TGTGCCAGCAGTCAAAAACACAATCAGCCC.